This T cell receptor beta chain was captured by sequencing in a study of cytomegalovirus exposure and HLA in healthy donors. The V gene's germline CDR1 is LNHDA and CDR2 SQIVND (reference sequence). The length of the CDR3 is 15 residues. After removal of 6 bases from V and 3 bases from J, the junction contained 6 bases not matched to a gene. Primers included in the PCR were 60 Vbeta and 13 Jbeta primers. TCRdb's table, derived via immunoSEQ multiplex PCR, lists solely in-frame clones and lacks some. Among about 140,000 clones listed, 70% to 85% were seen once. The sample was PBMCs. The chain is built from TRBV19 and TRBJ2-2; 8 bases match TRBD1. The clonotype comes from a woman aged 45-60 years in good health and CMV-seropositive. This chain's CDR3 is CASSQDRVYTGELFF. The CDR3 DNA reads as TGTGCCAGTAGCCAGGACAGGGTGTACACCGGGGAGCTGTTTTTT. Drawing the rest from reference TRBV19 and TRBJ2-2, the complete variable domain is DGGITQSPKYLFRKEGQNVTLSCEQNLNHDAMYWYRQDPGQGLRLIYYSQIVNDFQKGDIAEGYSVSREKKESFPLTVTSAQKNPTAFYLCASSQDRVYTGELFFGEGSRLTVL.